The next 17 T cell receptor beta chains were all read from a single sample in a study. Using its own MiXCR run on the RT-PCR reads, TCRdb lists one record per CDR3 protein. The sample yields approximately 720,000 distinct CDR3 sequences, 13% to 15% seen once. Sequenced material: memory CD4+ T cells from blood. The receptors stem from a female donor in good health, serving as a healthy control.

The chain carries TRBV5-1 and TRBJ2-3, with 7 positions matching TRBD1. After removal of 2 bases from V and 2 bases from J, the junction contained 5 bases not matched to a gene. The CDR3 length is 15 residues. The germline V gene has CDR1 SGHRS and CDR2 YFSETQ. In nucleotides, the CDR3 is TGCGCCAGCAGCTTTACAGGGGCCTACACAGATACGCAGTATTTT. The encoded protein is CASSFTGAYTDTQYF.

The rearrangement joins TRBV7-2 to TRBJ1-1; perhaps TRBD1 as D (5 bases). The germline V gene has CDR1 SGHTA and CDR2 FQGNSA. V lost 5 bases and J lost 3, with 10 bases in between. There are 13 residues in the CDR3. The DNA of the CDR3 is TGTGCCAGCAGCCCTCCCAGGGACACTGAAGCTTTCTTT. It codes for CASSPPRDTEAFF.

In its sample, this clonotype was seen many times. This chain joins TRBV6-2 or TRBV6-3 and TRBJ2-7; TRBD1 is a possible D gene (5 bases). With 2 bases removed from V and 7 bases from J, the gap between germline ends came to 9 bases. This CDR3 comprises 12 residues. Germline CDR1 MNHEY, CDR2 SVGEGT. The chain's CDR3 is CASSYGRVEQYF. CDR3 nucleotide sequence: TGTGCCAGCAGTTACGGCAGGGTTGAGCAGTACTTC.

This clonotype was detected ten times or more. The chain links TRBV12-3 or TRBV12-4 to TRBJ1-3; perhaps TRBD1 as D (5 bases). There are 13 residues in the CDR3. With 2 bases removed from V and 4 bases from J, the gap between germline ends came to 6 bases. The CDR3 DNA follows: TGTGCCAGCAGTTTACAGGGCGGAAACACCATATATTTT. Its protein is CASSLQGGNTIYF.

This clonotype has ten or more counts. This chain connects TRBV7-2 to TRBJ2-3; D remains ambiguous. This CDR3 comprises 13 residues. Trimming left V 2 bases short and J 5 bases short, with 8 bases between. The germline gives CDR1 SGHTA, CDR2 FQGNSA. The CDR3, as DNA: TGTGCCAGCAGCTTACGTAAGGAAGATACGCAGTATTTT. This encodes CASSLRKEDTQYF.

This clonotype was observed many times. This chain connects TRBV7-3 to TRBJ2-7; TRBD1 matches at 9 bases. V was pared by 0 bases and J by 6 bases, with 3 bases of the junction left unmatched. The CDR3 consists of 14 residues. Germline values: CDR1 SGHTA, CDR2 FQGTGA. CDR3 residues: CASSLTGTGFEQYF. The CDR3 DNA reads TGTGCCAGCAGCTTAACCGGGACAGGGTTCGAGCAGTACTTC.

This clonotype was seen a handful of times. The rearrangement links TRBV12-3 or TRBV12-4 to TRBJ2-3; a possible D gene is TRBD2 (5 bases). Trimming took 3 bases from V and 8 from J, leaving 9 bases between them. This CDR3 is built from 12 residues. The CDR3 is CASSFLDSTQYF. CDR3 in DNA: TGTGCCAGCAGTTTCTTGGACTCTACGCAGTATTTT.

This clonotype was found many times. This sequence joins TRBV6-5 and TRBJ2-3; D gene ambiguous. The germline gives CDR1 MNHEY, CDR2 SVGAGI. V was clipped by 0 bases and J by 3 bases, with 16 bases between them. The CDR3 length is 17 residues. Here the CDR3 reads CASSYSFGPTHTDTQYF. As DNA, the CDR3 is TGTGCCAGCAGTTACTCGTTTGGGCCAACTCATACAGATACGCAGTATTTT.

This clonotype was seen many times. This chain links TRBV20-1 with TRBJ1-2, with D perhaps matching TRBD1 (5 bases). This CDR3 region has 14 residues. V shed 6 bases and J shed 1 base, with 15 bases lying between them. From germline, CDR1 is DFQATT and CDR2 SNEGSKA (reference sequence). The CDR3 here is CSAGEGLINYGYTF. In nucleotides, the CDR3 is TGCAGTGCCGGAGAGGGGCTCATTAACTATGGCTACACCTTC.

The table lists this clonotype with a few counts. The CDR3 DNA is TGCGCCAGCAGCATAATCCCGGGACAGGGGACTGGCTACACCTTC. Its protein is CASSIIPGQGTGYTF. The V gene is TRBV5-1, the J gene TRBJ1-2; 10 bases agree with TRBD1. Trimming removed 4 bases from V and 7 bases from J; junction bases left unmatched: 10. This CDR3 has 15 amino acids. Germline-derived CDR1 and CDR2 are SGHRS and YFSETQ.

V and J are TRBV27 and TRBJ1-4, with D unclear. CDR1 is MNHEY, CDR2 SMNVEV, per germline (reference sequence). The CDR3 length is 15 residues. V dropped 3 bases and J dropped 0 bases, with 8 bases sitting between them. As DNA, the CDR3 is TGTGCCAGCAGTTTGAGGCGAGCAACTAATGAAAAACTGTTTTTT. It specifies CASSLRRATNEKLFF.

The chain has TRBV7-8 and TRBJ1-2; 8 bases match TRBD1. The germline CDR1 and CDR2 sequences are SGHVS and FQNEAQ. Germline trimming cut 1 base from V and 4 bases from J; bases unmatched to any gene: 8. The CDR3 covers 16 residues. CDR3 sequence reads: CASSLGSQGASYGYTF. DNA for the CDR3: TGTGCCAGCAGCTTAGGAAGTCAGGGGGCCTCCTATGGCTACACCTTC.

The V call is TRBV7-2, the J call TRBJ1-2; no firm D call. The length of the CDR3 is 13 residues. CDR1 is SGHTA and CDR2 is FQGNSA in the germline V gene. V lost 5 bases to trimming and J lost 4 bases, with 11 bases between them. CDR3: CASSQSQFYGYTF. CDR3 DNA: TGTGCCAGCAGCCAATCACAGTTCTATGGCTACACCTTC. Drawing the rest from reference TRBV7-2 and TRBJ1-2, the complete variable domain is GAGVSQSPSNKVTEKGKDVELRCDPISGHTALYWYRQSLGQGLEFLIYFQGNSAPDKSGLPSDRFSAERTGGSVSTLTIQRTQQEDSAVYLCASSQSQFYGYTFGSGTRLTVV.

The V and J genes are TRBV5-1 and TRBJ1-5; no definite D call. With 3 bases removed from V and 2 bases from J, the gap between germline ends came to 9 bases. This CDR3 spans 14 amino acids. Looked up from germline, CDR1 is SGHRS and CDR2 is YFSETQ. The CDR3 sequence is CASSSGEGNQPQHF. CDR3 in DNA: TGCGCCAGCAGCTCCGGGGAGGGCAATCAGCCCCAGCATTTT. The full variable domain, in which reference TRBV5-1 and TRBJ1-5 provide the parts outside the CDR3, is KAGVTQTPRYLIKTRGQQVTLSCSPISGHRSVSWYQQTPGQGLQFLFEYFSETQRNKGNFPGRFSGRQFSNSRSEMNVSTLELGDSALYLCASSSGEGNQPQHFGDGTRLSIL.

The chain is built from TRBV19 and TRBJ1-1, with a possible D match to TRBD1 (5 bases). Per the germline V gene, CDR1 is LNHDA and CDR2 is SQIVND (reference sequence). V lost 5 bases and J 7 bases, leaving 14 bases between the germline ends. CDR3 length: 13 amino acids. The CDR3 sequence: CASSFDWGNEAFF. Here the CDR3 DNA reads TGTGCCAGTAGTTTCGATTGGGGGAATGAAGCTTTCTTT.

In this sample, this clonotype turned up a few times. This chain links TRBV28 with TRBJ2-3, with D possibly TRBD2 on 6 matching bases. CDR3 size: 16 residues. Germline CDR1 MDHEN, CDR2 SYDVKM. V was shortened by 4 bases and J by 4 bases, with 18 bases between the two germline ends. The CDR3 sequence: CASSSPGDIVPDTQYF. CDR3 nucleotide sequence: TGTGCCAGCAGTTCCCCGGGAGATATTGTCCCAGATACGCAGTATTTT.

This clonotype occurred a few times. The genes are TRBV27 and TRBJ1-2; a possible D gene is TRBD1 (6 bases). V gave up 6 bases and J gave up 7 bases, with 21 bases separating them. Germline CDR1 is MNHEY and CDR2 is SMNVEV (reference sequence). The CDR3 contains 15 residues. For the CDR3, the DNA is TGTGCCAGCAGGCGTACAGGGACTGACTTACGTGGCTACACCTTC. Translating it yields CASRRTGTDLRGYTF.